The sample holds a few counts of the clone carrying this T cell receptor beta chain. Its antigen is unidentified. Alongside a J-beta primer mix, a sample-barcoded 5' primer served in a second PCR lasting roughly 7 to 11 cycles. One entry per CDR3 protein results from TCRdb running MiXCR on the 5' RACE reads. This table holds approximately 960,000 distinct CDR3 sequences, roughly 28% found once. The data were taken from a study of blood T cells in healthy people across ages. Losses at the gene ends were 3 bases for V and 5 bases for J; bases not matched to a gene: 5. This CDR3 is 14 amino acids long. Germline lookup yields CDR1 ENHRY and CDR2 SYGVKD. Study-wide results and limits: A roughly linear fall in TCR beta diversity per million T cells was seen with increasing age. Samples with more naive T cells showed higher observed beta diversity.

The same data also contributed to another study, on T cells of mothers and their children. That report notes: Relative to unrelated pairs, biologically related mother-child dyads exhibited marginally greater, non-significant overlap.

The sequence was collected from a woman in her forties in good health. The genes are TRBV10-3 and TRBJ1-1; TRBD1 matches 8 bases. The sequenced sample was blood. CDR3 protein: CAISERDRGTEAFF. The CDR3 DNA reads as TGTGCCATCAGTGAAAGAGACAGGGGAACTGAAGCTTTCTTT.